Shown below are 4 T cell receptor beta chains from a single sample sequenced in a study of memory CD4+ T cells and cytomegalovirus serostatus. Here immunoSEQ multiplex PCR was the method, and the copy in TCRdb shows in-frame clones only, minus some. The sample comprises 50,000 to 60,000 clones, approximately 80% of which are singletons, and around 0.63% rests with the top ten. Single viable CD3+CD4+CD8-CD45RO+ cells were sorted as the memory CD4+ T cells. The sequencing input was memory CD4+ T cells from blood. These receptors all come from an adult in good health and CMV-seronegative.

The gene calls are TRBV29-1 and TRBJ2-2; 7 bases are a match to TRBD1. CDR1 and CDR2 from the germline V gene are SQVTM and ANQGSEA. After removal of 6 bases from V and 2 bases from J, the junction contained 6 bases not matched to a gene. This CDR3 has 14 residues. In DNA form, the CDR3 reads TGCAGCGTCGGACGGACAGGCAACACCGGGGAGCTGTTTTTT. This codes for CSVGRTGNTGELFF.

This chain uses TRBV7-2 with TRBJ1-3; maybe TRBD1 (5 bases). Deletions cut 6 bases from V and 4 bases from J, with 19 bases between. Germline V lookup: CDR1 SGHTA, CDR2 FQGNSA. The CDR3 totals 16 residues. Here the CDR3 reads CASRPMEAGLGNTIYF. The DNA for the CDR3 is TGTGCCAGCAGACCCATGGAGGCAGGGTTAGGAAACACCATATATTTT.

This chain connects TRBV11-3 to TRBJ1-3, with unresolved D. Trimming left V 5 bases short and J 0 bases short, with 14 bases between. CDR1 and CDR2 (germline): SGHNT, YENEEA. The CDR3 loop spans 16 amino acids. The CDR3 reads CASSPRAGVSGNTIYF. CDR3 bases: TGTGCCAGCAGCCCCCGAGCCGGGGTCTCTGGAAACACCATATATTTT.

The V call is TRBV5-1, the J call TRBJ1-1, with D hard to call. Germline loops: CDR1 SGHRS, CDR2 YFSETQ. The V end lost 4 bases, the J end lost 2 bases, and 12 bases lay between the germline ends. CDR3 length: 14 amino acids. CDR3 residues: CASSGQEYNTEAFF. The CDR3 coding sequence is TGCGCCAGCAGCGGTCAAGAATATAACACTGAAGCTTTCTTT. Combining the CDR3 with reference TRBV5-1 and TRBJ1-1 gives the whole variable domain KAGVTQTPRYLIKTRGQQVTLSCSPISGHRSVSWYQQTPGQGLQFLFEYFSETQRNKGNFPGRFSGRQFSNSRSEMNVSTLELGDSALYLCASSGQEYNTEAFFGQGTRLTVV.